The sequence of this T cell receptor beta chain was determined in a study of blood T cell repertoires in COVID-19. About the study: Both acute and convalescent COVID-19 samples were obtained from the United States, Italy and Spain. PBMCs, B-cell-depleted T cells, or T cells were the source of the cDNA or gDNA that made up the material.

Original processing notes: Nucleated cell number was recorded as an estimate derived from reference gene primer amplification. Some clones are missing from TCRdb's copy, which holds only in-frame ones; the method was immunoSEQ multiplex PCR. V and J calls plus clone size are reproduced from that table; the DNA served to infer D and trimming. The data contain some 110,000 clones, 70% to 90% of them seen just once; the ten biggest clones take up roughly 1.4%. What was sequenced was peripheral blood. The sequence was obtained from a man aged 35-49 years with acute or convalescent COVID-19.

The CDR3 DNA is TGTGCCAGCAGTTACCGAACGGGTAACACAGATACGCAGTATTTT. Protein product: CASSYRTGNTDTQYF. V gene TRBV6-2 or TRBV6-3 combines with J gene TRBJ2-3, with unresolved D. This CDR3 spans 15 amino acids. CDR1 and CDR2 from the germline V gene are MNHEY and SVGEGT. Trimming left V 2 bases short and J 2 bases short, with 11 bases between.